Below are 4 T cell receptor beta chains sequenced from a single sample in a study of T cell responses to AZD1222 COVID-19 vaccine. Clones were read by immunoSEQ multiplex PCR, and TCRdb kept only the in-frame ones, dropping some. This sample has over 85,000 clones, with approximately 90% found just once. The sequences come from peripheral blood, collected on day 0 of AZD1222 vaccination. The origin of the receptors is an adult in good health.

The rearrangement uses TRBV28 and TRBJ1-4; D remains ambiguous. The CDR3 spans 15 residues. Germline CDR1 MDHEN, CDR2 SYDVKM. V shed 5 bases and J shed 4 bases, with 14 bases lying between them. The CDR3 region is CASSRRQVFNEKLFF. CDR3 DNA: TGTGCCAGCAGTAGGAGGCAGGTTTTTAATGAAAAACTGTTTTTT. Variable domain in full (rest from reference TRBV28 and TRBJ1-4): DVKVTQSSRYLVKRTGEKVFLECVQDMDHENMFWYRQDPGLGLRLIYFSYDVKMKEKGDIPEGYSVSREKKERFSLILESASTNQTSMYLCASSRRQVFNEKLFFGSGTQLSVL.

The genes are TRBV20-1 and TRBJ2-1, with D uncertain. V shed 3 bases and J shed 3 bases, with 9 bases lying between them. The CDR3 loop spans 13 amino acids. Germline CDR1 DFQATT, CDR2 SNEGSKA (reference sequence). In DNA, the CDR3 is TGCAGTGCTAGTTCCCCGGTCTACAATGAGCAGTTCTTC. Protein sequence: CSASSPVYNEQFF.

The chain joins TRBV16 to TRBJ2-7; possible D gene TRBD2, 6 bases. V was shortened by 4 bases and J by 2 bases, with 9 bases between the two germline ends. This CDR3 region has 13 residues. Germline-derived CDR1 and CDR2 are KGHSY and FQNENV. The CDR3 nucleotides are TGTGCCAGCAGCCGGGACTTCCCCTACGAGCAGTACTTC. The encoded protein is CASSRDFPYEQYF.

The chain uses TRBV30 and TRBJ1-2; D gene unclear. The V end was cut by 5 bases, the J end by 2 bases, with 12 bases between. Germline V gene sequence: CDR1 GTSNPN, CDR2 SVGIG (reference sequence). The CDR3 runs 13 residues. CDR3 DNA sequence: TGTGCCTGGGGCCGGGTTAGAAACTATGGCTACACCTTC. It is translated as CAWGRVRNYGYTF. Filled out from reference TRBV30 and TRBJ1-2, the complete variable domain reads SQTIHQWPATLVQPVGSPLSLECTVEGTSNPNLYWYRQAAGRGLQLLFYSVGIGQISSEVPQNLSASRPQDRQFILSSKKLLLSDSGFYLCAWGRVRNYGYTFGSGTRLTVV.